The clone carrying this T cell receptor (beta chain) was found once. CDR1 LGHNA and CDR2 YSLEER come from the germline V gene. Unmatched junction bases numbered 5, after V lost 0 bases and J lost 0 bases. This CDR3 is built from 20 residues. Authors' analysis steps: Using reference gene primer amplification, nucleated cell counts were estimated. TCRdb's copy holds only in-frame clones and misses some; the assay was immunoSEQ multiplex PCR. From that table come the V and J calls and clone size; the DNA was used to work out D and trimming. The table shows 97,000 or so clones, with approximately 86% occurring only once. This sample is part of a study of blood T cell repertoires in COVID-19. Study summary: COVID-19 samples from acute and convalescent phases originated in the United States, Italy and Spain. The cDNA or gDNA used as material had been derived from T cells, B-cell-depleted T cells, or PBMCs.

The chain is built from TRBV4-3 and TRBJ2-1, with 16 bases identical to TRBD2. The TCR sequence derives from a man aged 45-65 years with active or convalescent COVID-19. Sequencing was carried out using peripheral blood. The CDR3 DNA sequence: TGCGCCAGCAGCCAAGATCAGGGACTAGCGGGGGGGCCCTCCTACAATGAGCAGTTCTTC. Translating gives CASSQDQGLAGGPSYNEQFF.